Below, 14 T cell receptor beta chains from the same sample are listed, as sequenced in a study of T cells in narcolepsy. Clones were sequenced by immunoSEQ multiplex PCR, and TCRdb holds only the in-frame ones, with some missing. The data hold about 40,000 clones, with approximately 90% observed a single time. The sequenced sample was CD45RA- memory CD4+ T cells from PBMCs. Source of these receptors: a human donor with narcolepsy.

The rearrangement uses TRBV19 and TRBJ2-7, with 8 bases matching TRBD1. The CDR3 contains 15 residues. Per the germline V gene, CDR1 is LNHDA and CDR2 is SQIVND (reference sequence). V trimming: 1 base; J trimming: 3 bases; junction bases outside the gene matches: 5. The CDR3 protein is CASSIVQGADYEQYF. CDR3 coding DNA: TGTGCCAGTAGTATAGTTCAGGGGGCGGACTACGAGCAGTACTTC.

The chain employs TRBV5-1 and TRBJ1-1, with D tentatively TRBD1 (6 bases). The CDR3 is 15 amino acids. V was clipped by 4 bases and J by 0 bases, with 13 bases between them. Germline V gene data show CDR1 as SGHRS and CDR2 as YFSETQ. The CDR3 DNA is TGCGCCAGCAGCACCTGGACAGCTGTGAACACTGAAGCTTTCTTT. This gives the protein CASSTWTAVNTEAFF.

The chain joins TRBV7-9 to TRBJ1-4; 11 positions agree with TRBD1. Germline values: CDR1 SEHNR, CDR2 FQNEAQ (reference sequence). The CDR3 consists of 16 residues. The junction had 8 bases not matched to a gene; V was cut back by 5 bases and J by 6 bases. The DNA of the CDR3 is TGTGCCAGCAGCCTCCAGATGGGACAGGGGGATGAAAAACTGTTTTTT. Translating it yields CASSLQMGQGDEKLFF.

The chain joins TRBV2 to TRBJ2-6; the D gene is possibly TRBD1 (6 bases). This CDR3 has 15 amino acids. V was shortened by 2 bases and J by 1 base, with 6 bases between the two germline ends. Germline-derived CDR1 and CDR2 are SNHLY and FYNNEI. The CDR3 spells CASSERGSGANVLTF. Written as DNA, the CDR3 is TGTGCCAGCAGTGAAAGGGGGTCTGGGGCCAACGTCCTGACTTTC. Full variable domain (rest looked up from reference TRBV2 and TRBJ2-6): EPEVTQTPSHQVTQMGQEVILRCVPISNHLYFYWYRQILGQKVEFLVSFYNNEISEKSEIFDDQFSVERPDGSNFTLKIRSTKLEDSAMYFCASSERGSGANVLTFGAGSRLTVL.

This clone came up once. This chain uses TRBV7-2 with TRBJ2-5, with TRBD2 matching 12 bases. The germline gives CDR1 SGHTA, CDR2 FQGNSA. The junction had 9 bases not matched to a gene; V was cut back by 2 bases and J by 5 bases. CDR3 length equals 17 residues. The CDR3 DNA follows: TGTGCCAGCAGCTTATATTGGACTAGCGGGGCCGGGGAGACCCAGTACTTC. Encoded protein: CASSLYWTSGAGETQYF.

The chain uses TRBV5-4 and TRBJ1-5, with no clear D. CDR3 length equals 12 residues. Per the germline V gene, CDR1 is SGHNT and CDR2 is YYREEE (reference sequence). The V gene lost 0 bases and the J gene lost 7 bases, with 5 bases spanning the gap. The chain's CDR3 is CASSLDGQPQHF. CDR3 bases: TGTGCCAGCAGCTTGGATGGCCAGCCCCAGCATTTT.

The V and J genes are TRBV10-1 and TRBJ2-2, with D possibly called TRBD1 or TRBD2 (5 bases each). Germline V gene data show CDR1 as WNHNN and CDR2 as SYGVQD (reference sequence). Deletions cut 6 bases from V and 4 bases from J, with 12 bases between. The CDR3 runs 14 residues. The CDR3 DNA reads as TGCGCCAGCAGGAGGGGACCGCTCACCGGGGAGCTGTTTTTT. Encoded protein: CASRRGPLTGELFF.

This clone was detected only a few times. The genes are TRBV5-4 and TRBJ1-2; 9 bases line up with TRBD1. Germline trimming cut 2 bases from V and 8 bases from J; bases unmatched to any gene: 4. The CDR3 length is 13 residues. CDR1 is SGHNT, CDR2 YYREEE, per germline (reference sequence). CDR3 sequence reads: CASSFDRGSGYTF. The CDR3 DNA sequence: TGTGCCAGCAGCTTTGACAGGGGGAGCGGCTACACCTTC.

This sequence joins TRBV7-2 and TRBJ1-1, with 7 bases matching TRBD1. Germline V lookup: CDR1 SGHTA, CDR2 FQGNSA. With 5 bases clipped from V and 8 bases from J, the junction kept 8 bases outside the gene matches. CDR3 length: 13 residues. CDR3 sequence (DNA): TGTGCCAGCAGCCCCCCGGAACAGGGGGAAGCTTTCTTT. It codes for CASSPPEQGEAFF. Full variable domain (missing parts from reference TRBV7-2 and TRBJ1-1): GAGVSQSPSNKVTEKGKDVELRCDPISGHTALYWYRQSLGQGLEFLIYFQGNSAPDKSGLPSDRFSAERTGGSVSTLTIQRTQQEDSAVYLCASSPPEQGEAFFGQGTRLTVV.

The rearrangement links TRBV7-8 to TRBJ2-2; tentatively, D is TRBD1 (6 bases). The CDR3 totals 15 residues. With 2 bases removed from V and 4 bases from J, the gap between germline ends came to 11 bases. CDR1 and CDR2 (germline): SGHVS, FQNEAQ. The CDR3 sequence is CASSLRTAATGELFF. The CDR3 DNA follows: TGTGCCAGCAGCTTAAGGACAGCTGCCACCGGGGAGCTGTTTTTT.

The genes are TRBV10-3 and TRBJ2-1; TRBD2 matches 7 bases. The J segment lost 6 bases and the V segment lost 9 bases, leaving 14 bases of the junction unmatched. Germline CDR1 ENHRY, CDR2 SYGVKD. This CDR3 region has 15 residues. The CDR3 region has the DNA TGTGCCATGGGCCGAGGCGGGAGATCGTTCAATGAGCAGTTCTTC. Protein sequence: CAMGRGGRSFNEQFF.

This clone appeared a single time. The same CDR3 arises from other DNA sequences in this sample as well. This chain links TRBV7-2 with TRBJ2-3; D unclear. This CDR3 region has 12 residues. CDR1 and CDR2 (germline): SGHTA, FQGNSA. Between the trimmed V and J ends, which lost 5 bases and 6 bases, there was a span of 9 bases. In nucleotides, the CDR3 is TGTGCCAGCAGCGCCTACGGGGATACGCAGTATTTT. It yields the protein CASSAYGDTQYF.

The chain links TRBV14 to TRBJ2-3; D remains unclear. CDR3 length: 12 residues. Trimming removed 2 bases at V and 6 bases at J, with 6 bases between. In germline, CDR1 is SGHDN, CDR2 FVKESK. The CDR3 bases are TGTGCCAGCAGCCAATCGTGGGATACGCAGTATTTT. Encoded protein: CASSQSWDTQYF.

This rearrangement joins TRBV9 to TRBJ2-1, with D perhaps TRBD1 or TRBD2 (6 bases each). The CDR3 runs 15 residues. V was clipped by 4 bases and J by 8 bases, with 19 bases between them. The germline gives CDR1 SGDLS, CDR2 YYNGEE. CDR3 bases: TGTGCCAGCAGCCCCACGGGGGCCTTCCGTGATGAGCAGTTCTTC. It codes for CASSPTGAFRDEQFF.